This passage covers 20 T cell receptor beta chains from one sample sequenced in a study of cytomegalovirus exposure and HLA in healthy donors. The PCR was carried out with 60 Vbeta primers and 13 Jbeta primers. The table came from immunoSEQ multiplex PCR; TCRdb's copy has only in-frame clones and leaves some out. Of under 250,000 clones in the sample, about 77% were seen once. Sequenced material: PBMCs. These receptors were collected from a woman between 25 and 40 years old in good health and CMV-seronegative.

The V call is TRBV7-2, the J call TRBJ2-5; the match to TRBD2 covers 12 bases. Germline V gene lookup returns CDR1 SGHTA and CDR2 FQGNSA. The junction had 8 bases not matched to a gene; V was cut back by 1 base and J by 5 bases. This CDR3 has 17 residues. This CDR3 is CASSLVALAGGGETQYF. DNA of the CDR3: TGTGCCAGCAGCTTAGTAGCCCTAGCGGGAGGGGGGGAGACCCAGTACTTC.

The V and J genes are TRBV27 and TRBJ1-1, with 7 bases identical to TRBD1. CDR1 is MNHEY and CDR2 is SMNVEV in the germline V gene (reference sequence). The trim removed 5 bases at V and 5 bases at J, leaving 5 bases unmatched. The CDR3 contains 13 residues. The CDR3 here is CASSRQGWTEAFF. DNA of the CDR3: TGTGCCAGCAGTCGACAGGGTTGGACTGAAGCTTTCTTT.

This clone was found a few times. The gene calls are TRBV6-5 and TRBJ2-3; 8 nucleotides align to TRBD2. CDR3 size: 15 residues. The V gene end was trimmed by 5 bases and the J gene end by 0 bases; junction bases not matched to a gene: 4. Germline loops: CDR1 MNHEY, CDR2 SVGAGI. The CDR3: CASSPSGPSTDTQYF. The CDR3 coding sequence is TGTGCCAGCAGTCCTAGCGGGCCTAGCACAGATACGCAGTATTTT.

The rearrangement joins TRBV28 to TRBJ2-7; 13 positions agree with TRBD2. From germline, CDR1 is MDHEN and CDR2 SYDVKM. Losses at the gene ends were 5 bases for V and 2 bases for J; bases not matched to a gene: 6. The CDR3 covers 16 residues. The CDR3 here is CASSPPGLAGTYEQYF. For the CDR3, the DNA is TGTGCCAGCAGTCCTCCGGGACTAGCGGGGACCTACGAGCAGTACTTC.

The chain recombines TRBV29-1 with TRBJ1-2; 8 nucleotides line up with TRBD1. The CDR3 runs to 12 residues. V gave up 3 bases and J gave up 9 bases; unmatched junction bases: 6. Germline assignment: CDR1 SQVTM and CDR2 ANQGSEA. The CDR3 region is CSVDSDRGRYTF. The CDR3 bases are TGCAGCGTTGATAGTGACAGGGGACGCTACACCTTC. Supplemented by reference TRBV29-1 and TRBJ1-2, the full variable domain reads SAVISQKPSRDICQRGTSLTIQCQVDSQVTMMFWYRQQPGQSLTLIATANQGSEATYESGFVIDKFPISRPNLTFSTLTVSNMSPEDSSIYLCSVDSDRGRYTFGSGTRLTVV.

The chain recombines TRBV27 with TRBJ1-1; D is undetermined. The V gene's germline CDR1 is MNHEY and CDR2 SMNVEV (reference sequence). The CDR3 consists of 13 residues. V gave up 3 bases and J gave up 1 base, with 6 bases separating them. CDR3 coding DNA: TGTGCCAGCAGTTTGACACGGAACACTGAAGCTTTCTTT. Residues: CASSLTRNTEAFF.

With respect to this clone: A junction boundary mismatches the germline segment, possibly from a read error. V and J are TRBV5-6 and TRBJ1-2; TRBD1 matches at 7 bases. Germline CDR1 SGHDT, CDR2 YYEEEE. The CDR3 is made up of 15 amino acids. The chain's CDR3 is CASSLAGDSGYGYPF. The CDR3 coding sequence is TGTGCCAGCAGCTTGGCCGGGGACAGCGGGTATGGCTACCCCTTC.

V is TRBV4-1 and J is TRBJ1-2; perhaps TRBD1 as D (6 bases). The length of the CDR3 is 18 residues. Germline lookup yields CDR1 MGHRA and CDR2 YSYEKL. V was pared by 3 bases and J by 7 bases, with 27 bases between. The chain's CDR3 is CASSHLVGGMGRVGGYTF. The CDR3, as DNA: TGCGCCAGCAGCCACCTCGTAGGGGGTATGGGAAGGGTTGGTGGCTACACCTTC.

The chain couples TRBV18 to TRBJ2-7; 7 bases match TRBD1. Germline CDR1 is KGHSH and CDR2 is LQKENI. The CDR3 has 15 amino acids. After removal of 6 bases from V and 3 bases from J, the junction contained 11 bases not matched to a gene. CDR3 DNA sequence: TGTGCCAGCTCTCCAGGGAAGGGGGCTAACTACGAGCAGTACTTC. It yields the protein CASSPGKGANYEQYF. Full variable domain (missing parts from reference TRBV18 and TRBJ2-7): NAGVMQNPRHLVRRRGQEARLRCSPMKGHSHVYWYRQLPEEGLKFMVYLQKENIIDESGMPKERFSAEFPKEGPSILRIQQVVRGDSAAYFCASSPGKGANYEQYFGPGTRLTVT.

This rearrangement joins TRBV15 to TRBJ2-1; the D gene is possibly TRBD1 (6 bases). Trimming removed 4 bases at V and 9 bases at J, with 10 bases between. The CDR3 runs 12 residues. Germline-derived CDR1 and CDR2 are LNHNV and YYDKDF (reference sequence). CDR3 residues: CATSIRGGEQFF. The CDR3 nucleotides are TGTGCCACCAGCATCCGAGGGGGTGAGCAGTTCTTC. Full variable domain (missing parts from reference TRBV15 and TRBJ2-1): DAMVIQNPRYQVTQFGKPVTLSCSQTLNHNVMYWYQQKSSQAPKLLFHYYDKDFNNEADTPDNFQSRRPNTSFCFLDIRSPGLGDTAMYLCATSIRGGEQFFGPGTRLTVL.

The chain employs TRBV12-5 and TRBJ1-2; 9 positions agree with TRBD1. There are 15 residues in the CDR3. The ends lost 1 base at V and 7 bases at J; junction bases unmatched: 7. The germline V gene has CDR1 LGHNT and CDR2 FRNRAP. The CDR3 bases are TGTGCTAGTGGTTTGGCAGGACAGGGGCTTGGTGGCTACACCTTC. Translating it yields CASGLAGQGLGGYTF.

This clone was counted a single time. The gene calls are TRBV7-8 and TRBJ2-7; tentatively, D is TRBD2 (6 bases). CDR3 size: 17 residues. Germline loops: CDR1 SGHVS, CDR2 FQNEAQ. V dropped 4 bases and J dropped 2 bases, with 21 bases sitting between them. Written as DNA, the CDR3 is TGTGCCAGCAGCTCCACCCCTAAGTTCGGGAGACCCTACGAGCAGTACTTC. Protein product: CASSSTPKFGRPYEQYF.

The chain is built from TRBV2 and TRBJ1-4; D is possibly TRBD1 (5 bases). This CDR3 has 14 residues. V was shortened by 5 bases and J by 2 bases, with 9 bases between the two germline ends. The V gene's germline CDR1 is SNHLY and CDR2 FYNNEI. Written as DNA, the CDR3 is TGTGCCAGCAGTAGACAGACCACTAATGAAAAACTGTTTTTT. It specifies CASSRQTTNEKLFF.

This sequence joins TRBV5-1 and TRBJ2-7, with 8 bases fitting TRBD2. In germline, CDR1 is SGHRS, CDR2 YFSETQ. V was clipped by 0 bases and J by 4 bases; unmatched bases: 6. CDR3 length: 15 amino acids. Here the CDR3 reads CASSLGSGVEYEQYF. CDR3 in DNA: TGCGCCAGCAGCTTGGGTAGCGGGGTGGAATACGAGCAGTACTTC.

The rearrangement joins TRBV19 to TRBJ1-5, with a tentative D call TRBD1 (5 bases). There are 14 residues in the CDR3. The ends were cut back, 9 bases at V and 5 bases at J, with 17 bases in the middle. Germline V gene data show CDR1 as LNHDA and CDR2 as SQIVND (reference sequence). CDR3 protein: CASDPDKGYQPQHF. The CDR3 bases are TGTGCCAGCGACCCGGACAAGGGTTATCAGCCCCAGCATTTT.

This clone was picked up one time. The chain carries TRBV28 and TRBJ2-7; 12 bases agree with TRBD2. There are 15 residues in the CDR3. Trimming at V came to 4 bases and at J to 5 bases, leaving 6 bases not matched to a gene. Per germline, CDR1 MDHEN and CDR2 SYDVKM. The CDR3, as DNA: TGTGCCAGCAGTTCCTCGACTAGCGGGAGACACGAGCAGTACTTC. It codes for CASSSSTSGRHEQYF.

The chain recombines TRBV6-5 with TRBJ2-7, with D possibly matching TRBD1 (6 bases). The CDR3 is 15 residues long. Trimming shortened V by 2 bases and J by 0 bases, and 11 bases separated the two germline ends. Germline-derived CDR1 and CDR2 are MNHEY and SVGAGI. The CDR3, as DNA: TGTGCCAGCAGTTACGGCAGGGGCCCCTCCTACGAGCAGTACTTC. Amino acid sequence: CASSYGRGPSYEQYF.

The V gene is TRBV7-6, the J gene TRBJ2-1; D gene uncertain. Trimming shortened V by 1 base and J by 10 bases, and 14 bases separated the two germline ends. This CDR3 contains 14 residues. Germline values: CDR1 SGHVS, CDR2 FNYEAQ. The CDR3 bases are TGTGCCAGCAGCTTAGGACGCCTCCCTAGGGAGCAGTTCTTC. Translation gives CASSLGRLPREQFF.

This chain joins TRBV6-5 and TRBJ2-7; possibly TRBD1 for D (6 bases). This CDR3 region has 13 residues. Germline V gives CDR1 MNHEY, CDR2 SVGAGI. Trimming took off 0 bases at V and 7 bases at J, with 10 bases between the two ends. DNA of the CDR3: TGTGCCAGCAGTTACTCACAGGGTTGGGAGCAGTACTTC. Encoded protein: CASSYSQGWEQYF.

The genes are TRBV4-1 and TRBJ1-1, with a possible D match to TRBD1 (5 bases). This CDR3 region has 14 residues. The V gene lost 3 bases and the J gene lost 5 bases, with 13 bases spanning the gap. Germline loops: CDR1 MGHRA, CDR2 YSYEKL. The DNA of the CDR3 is TGCGCCAGCAGCCAGCGGGGGGGAGGAACTGAAGCTTTCTTT. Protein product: CASSQRGGGTEAFF.